This entry describes one TCR beta chain. Its antigen is not identified. These data come from a study of CD8 T cells in ankylosing spondylitis. Study-level findings and limits: Ankylosing spondylitis blood appeared to carry a characteristic TCR beta motif of roughly eight highly homologous variants.

The J segment lost 4 bases and the V segment lost 5 bases, leaving 6 bases of the junction unmatched. There are 16 residues in the CDR3. Germline loops: CDR1 MDHEN, CDR2 SYDVKM. Each CDR3 protein is one row after TCRdb ran MiXCR on the 5' RACE reads. The profile covers about 390,000 distinct CDR3 sequences, with around 24% appearing a single time and about a sixth taken by the ten largest. The receptor was derived from a male donor with ankylosing spondylitis. This chain joins TRBV28 and TRBJ1-5; TRBD1 matches 12 bases. Input material: blood, either unsorted or a sorted T cell fraction (not recorded which). The CDR3 DNA follows: TGTGCCAGCAGTCCCGGGACAGGGGGCATGAATCAGCCCCAGCATTTT. The encoded protein is CASSPGTGGMNQPQHF. The variable domain in full, with the rest retrieved from reference TRBV28 and TRBJ1-5, is DVKVTQSSRYLVKRTGEKVFLECVQDMDHENMFWYRQDPGLGLRLIYFSYDVKMKEKGDIPEGYSVSREKKERFSLILESASTNQTSMYLCASSPGTGGMNQPQHFGDGTRLSIL.